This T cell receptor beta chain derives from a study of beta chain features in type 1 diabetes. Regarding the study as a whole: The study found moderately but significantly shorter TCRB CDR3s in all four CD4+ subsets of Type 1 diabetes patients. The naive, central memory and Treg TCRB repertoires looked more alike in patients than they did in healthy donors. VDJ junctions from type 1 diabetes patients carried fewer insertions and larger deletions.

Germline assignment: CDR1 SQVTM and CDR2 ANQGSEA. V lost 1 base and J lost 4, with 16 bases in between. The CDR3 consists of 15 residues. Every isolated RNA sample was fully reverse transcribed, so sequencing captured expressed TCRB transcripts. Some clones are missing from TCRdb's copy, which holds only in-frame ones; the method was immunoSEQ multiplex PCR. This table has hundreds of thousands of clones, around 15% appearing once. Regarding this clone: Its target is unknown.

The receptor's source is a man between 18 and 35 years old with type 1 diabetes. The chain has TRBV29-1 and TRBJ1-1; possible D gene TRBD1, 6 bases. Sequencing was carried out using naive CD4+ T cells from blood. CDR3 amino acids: CSVEVSRGFGTEAFF. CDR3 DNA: TGCAGCGTTGAAGTTTCGAGGGGGTTCGGCACTGAAGCTTTCTTT.